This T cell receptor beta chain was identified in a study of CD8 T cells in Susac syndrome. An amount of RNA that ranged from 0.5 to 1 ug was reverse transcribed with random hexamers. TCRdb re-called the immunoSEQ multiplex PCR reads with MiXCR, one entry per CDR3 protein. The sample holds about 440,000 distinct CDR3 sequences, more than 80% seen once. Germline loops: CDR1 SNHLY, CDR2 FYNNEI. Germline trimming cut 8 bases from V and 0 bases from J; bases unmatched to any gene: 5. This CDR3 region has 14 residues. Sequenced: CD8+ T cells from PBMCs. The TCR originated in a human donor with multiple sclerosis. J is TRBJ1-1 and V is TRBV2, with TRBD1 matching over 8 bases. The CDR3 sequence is CASPGTGMNTEAFF. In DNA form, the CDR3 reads TGTGCCAGCCCCGGGACAGGCATGAACACTGAAGCTTTCTTT.